The 15 T cell receptor beta chains listed next were all sequenced from one sample in a study of shared clonotypes between healthy human individuals. Terminally differentiated effector memory CD45RA+ cells were excluded by CCR7 positive selection of CD45RO-negative cells. The table came from immunoSEQ multiplex PCR; TCRdb's copy has only in-frame clones and leaves some out. The sample yields about 580,000 clones, 95% to 98% seen once. Sequencing input: naive CD8+ T cells sorted from blood. The origin of the receptors is a man aged 30 to 45 in good health.

This chain links TRBV11-2 with TRBJ2-2; 9 bases are a match to TRBD1. CDR3 length: 16 residues. With 4 bases clipped from V and 6 bases from J, the junction kept 9 bases outside the gene matches. The germline gives CDR1 SGHAT, CDR2 FQNNGV. CDR3 region: CASSSRDREMAGELFF. The CDR3 DNA is TGTGCCAGCAGCTCCCGGGACAGGGAGATGGCCGGGGAGCTGTTTTTT.

The chain combines TRBV5-5 with TRBJ2-7; the match to TRBD1 covers 7 bases. This CDR3 is built from 13 residues. V was clipped by 4 bases and J by 3 bases; unmatched bases: 4. Germline V lookup: CDR1 SGHKS, CDR2 YYEKEE (reference sequence). CDR3 bases: TGTGCCAGCAGCAAAAGGGACAGCTACGAGCAGTACTTC. As protein: CASSKRDSYEQYF. The full variable domain, with the rest looked up from reference TRBV5-5 and TRBJ2-7, is DAGVTQSPTHLIKTRGQQVTLRCSPISGHKSVSWYQQVLGQGPQFIFQYYEKEERGRGNFPDRFSARQFPNYSSELNVNALLLGDSALYLCASSKRDSYEQYFGPGTRLTVT.

The chain couples TRBV29-1 to TRBJ2-5; 7 bases align to TRBD1. The CDR3 runs to 15 residues. Per the germline V gene, CDR1 is SQVTM and CDR2 is ANQGSEA. With 5 bases clipped from V and 2 bases from J, the junction kept 11 bases outside the gene matches. CDR3 coding DNA: TGCAGCGTTCTCCCTTTAGGCAGGGGGCAAGAGACCCAGTACTTC. This sequence encodes CSVLPLGRGQETQYF.

V gene TRBV11-1 combines with J gene TRBJ2-7; 8 nucleotides agree with TRBD1. Germline trimming cut 5 bases from V and 6 bases from J; bases unmatched to any gene: 6. Germline lookup yields CDR1 SGHAT and CDR2 FQDESV (reference sequence). The CDR3 covers 13 residues. Written as DNA, the CDR3 is TGTGCCAGCAGCCCGACAGGGGAAATCGAGCAGTACTTC. Its protein product is CASSPTGEIEQYF.

This clone was counted once. The rearrangement links TRBV9 to TRBJ2-3; the D gene is possibly TRBD2 (6 bases). Germline V gene sequence: CDR1 SGDLS, CDR2 YYNGEE. This CDR3 has 15 residues. V lost 1 base, J lost 5 bases, and 14 bases lay in between. In DNA form, the CDR3 reads TGTGCCAGCAGCGTAAGTGGGGAGGTTATAGATACGCAGTATTTT. Its translation is CASSVSGEVIDTQYF.

This sequence joins TRBV11-2 and TRBJ2-7; no firm D call. V dropped 4 bases and J dropped 0 bases, with 13 bases sitting between them. The V gene's germline CDR1 is SGHAT and CDR2 FQNNGV. The length of the CDR3 is 15 residues. For the CDR3, the DNA is TGTGCCAGCAGCTCGTGGTTCGGCGGCTCCTACGAGCAGTACTTC. Its translation: CASSSWFGGSYEQYF.

The chain recombines TRBV5-1 with TRBJ2-7; 9 nucleotides line up with TRBD2. CDR3 length: 19 residues. The V and J ends lost 7 bases and 2 bases, in that order; junction bases with no gene match: 22. Germline lookup yields CDR1 SGHRS and CDR2 YFSETQ. In nucleotides, the CDR3 is TGCGCCAGCGCTATACATAGCGGGAGCGTATCGAGGCCCACCTACGAGCAGTACTTC. This gives the protein CASAIHSGSVSRPTYEQYF.

In its sample, this clone was seen once. The chain recombines TRBV6-5 with TRBJ2-1, with 8 bases fitting TRBD1. The ends lost 1 base at V and 9 bases at J; junction bases unmatched: 5. In germline, CDR1 is MNHEY, CDR2 SVGAGI. The CDR3 covers 14 residues. The CDR3 is CASSYWSGGAEQFF. The CDR3 coding sequence is TGTGCCAGCAGTTACTGGTCAGGGGGCGCTGAGCAGTTCTTC.

The chain has TRBV25-1 and TRBJ1-1; D gene ambiguous. The ends were cut back, 4 bases at V and 2 bases at J, with 11 bases in the middle. This CDR3 has 14 amino acids. In germline, CDR1 is MGHDK, CDR2 SYGVNS. The CDR3 nucleotides read TGTGCCAGCAGTGCCCCAGCGGGAAACACTGAAGCTTTCTTT. This codes for CASSAPAGNTEAFF.

V usage is TRBV10-2 and J usage is TRBJ1-1; TRBD1 aligns across 9 bases. V was clipped by 1 base and J by 11 bases; unmatched bases: 8. CDR1 WSHSY and CDR2 SAAADI come from the germline V gene. This CDR3 contains 14 residues. CDR3 region: CASSELTGGTVAFF. CDR3 sequence (DNA): TGCGCCAGCAGTGAGTTGACAGGGGGTACGGTGGCTTTCTTT.

This CDR3 is CASSEFYEYEQYF. CDR3 DNA sequence: TGTGCCAGCAGTGAATTTTACGAATACGAGCAGTACTTC. This chain links TRBV6-1 with TRBJ2-7; D is undetermined. V was trimmed by 2 bases and J by 4 bases, leaving 9 bases between them. Germline assignment: CDR1 MNHNS and CDR2 SASEGT. This CDR3 comprises 13 residues.

The V gene is TRBV7-6, the J gene TRBJ2-7, with D perhaps matching TRBD2 (6 bases). This CDR3 has 15 amino acids. Looked up from germline, CDR1 is SGHVS and CDR2 is FNYEAQ. Trimming stripped 6 bases from V and 3 bases from J, with 18 bases between. CDR3 sequence: CASSYAGGSGYEQYF. CDR3 DNA sequence: TGTGCCAGCAGTTATGCCGGGGGATCAGGCTACGAGCAGTACTTC.

The chain employs TRBV7-9 and TRBJ2-7; D call uncertain. Germline V lookup: CDR1 SEHNR, CDR2 FQNEAQ (reference sequence). Trimming removed 4 bases at V and 0 bases at J, with 13 bases between. This CDR3 comprises 15 residues. CDR3 in DNA: TGTGCCAGCAGCTCCGGTGTACTTAACTCCTACGAGCAGTACTTC. This translates into CASSSGVLNSYEQYF.

The chain recombines TRBV5-6 with TRBJ1-1; TRBD1 matches 8 bases. Germline values: CDR1 SGHDT, CDR2 YYEEEE. The CDR3 covers 15 residues. V shed 5 bases and J 11 bases; nucleotides not matched to a gene: 17. The DNA for the CDR3 is TGTGCCAGCAGACGTGGGACAGGTGGAGCCGAAACGGCTTTCTTT. Encoded protein: CASRRGTGGAETAFF. The entire variable domain, with the rest obtained from reference TRBV5-6 and TRBJ1-1, is as follows: DAGVTQSPTHLIKTRGQQVTLRCSPKSGHDTVSWYQQALGQGPQFIFQYYEEEERQRGNFPDRFSGHQFPNYSSELNVNALLLGDSALYLCASRRGTGGAETAFFGQGTRLTVV.

This clone was seen once. This sequence joins TRBV7-2 and TRBJ2-7; D call uncertain. CDR1 is SGHTA and CDR2 is FQGNSA in the germline V gene. CDR3 size: 14 residues. V was trimmed by 5 bases and J by 6 bases, leaving 17 bases between them. CDR3 sequence (DNA): TGTGCCAGCAGCCCGGCCCCGGCGTTTAGCGAGCAGTACTTC. It yields the protein CASSPAPAFSEQYF.